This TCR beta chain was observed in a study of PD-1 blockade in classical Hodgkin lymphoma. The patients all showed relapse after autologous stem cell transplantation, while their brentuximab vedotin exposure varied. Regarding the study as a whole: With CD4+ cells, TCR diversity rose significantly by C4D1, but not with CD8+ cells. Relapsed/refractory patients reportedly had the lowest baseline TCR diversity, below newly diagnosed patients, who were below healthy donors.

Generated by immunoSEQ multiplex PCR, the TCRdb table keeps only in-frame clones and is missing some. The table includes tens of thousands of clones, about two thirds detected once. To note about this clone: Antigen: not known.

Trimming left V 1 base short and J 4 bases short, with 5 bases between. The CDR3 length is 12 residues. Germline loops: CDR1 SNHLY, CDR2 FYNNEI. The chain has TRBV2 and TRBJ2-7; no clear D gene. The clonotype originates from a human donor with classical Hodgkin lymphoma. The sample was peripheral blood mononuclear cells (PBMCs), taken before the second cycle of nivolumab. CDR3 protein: CASSEGPYEQYF. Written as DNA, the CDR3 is TGTGCCAGCAGTGAAGGTCCGTACGAGCAGTACTTC.